The 11 T cell receptor beta chains given below trace back to one sample, sequenced in a study of CD8 T cells in ankylosing spondylitis. Study results and caveats: A TCR beta motif of about eight highly homologous variants appeared characteristic of ankylosing spondylitis blood.

These receptors have no identified antigens. One entry per CDR3 protein results from TCRdb running MiXCR on the 5' RACE reads. This sample yields about 800,000 distinct CDR3 sequences, of which 12% are seen a single time; approximately 0.46% belongs to the top ten. Sample: blood, either unsorted or a sorted T cell fraction (not recorded which). The receptors originated from a male donor with ankylosing spondylitis.

The table lists this clonotype with a few counts. The chain combines TRBV20-1 with TRBJ2-1; 12 bases line up with TRBD2. Germline trimming cut 2 bases from V and 7 bases from J; bases unmatched to any gene: 0. This CDR3 spans 13 amino acids. Germline V gene sequence: CDR1 DFQATT, CDR2 SNEGSKA (reference sequence). The CDR3 protein is CSARLAGGNEQFF. In DNA form, the CDR3 reads TGCAGTGCTAGACTAGCGGGAGGGAATGAGCAGTTCTTC.

This clonotype was observed a handful of times. The CDR3 nucleotides are TGTGCCAGCAGCTTCTGGGACAGGGGTTCCCCCGCTTCCTACGAGCAGTACTTC. Translating gives CASSFWDRGSPASYEQYF. This chain uses TRBV11-2 with TRBJ2-7; 10 bases line up with TRBD1. Germline assignment: CDR1 SGHAT and CDR2 FQNNGV. V lost 3 bases, J lost 1 base, and 12 bases stayed unmatched. The CDR3 extends over 18 amino acids.

This clonotype was seen a few times. The V call is TRBV20-1, the J call TRBJ1-1; D may be TRBD1 (5 bases). The germline V and J ends were trimmed by 4 bases and 1 base, with 10 bases remaining between them. The CDR3 runs 13 residues. Per the germline V gene, CDR1 is DFQATT and CDR2 is SNEGSKA (reference sequence). CDR3 nucleotide sequence: TGCAGTGCTAATCCAGGGTCGAACACTGAAGCTTTCTTT. It is translated as CSANPGSNTEAFF.

V and J are TRBV20-1 and TRBJ1-3; D is unresolved. There are 18 residues in the CDR3. Trimming removed 0 bases at V and 0 bases at J, with 18 bases between. Germline assignment: CDR1 DFQATT and CDR2 SNEGSKA (reference sequence). CDR3 nucleotide sequence: TGCAGTGCTAGAGATCGGACTAGGGAGAGGTACTCTGGAAACACCATATATTTT. Its translation: CSARDRTRERYSGNTIYF.

The sample holds a few counts of this clonotype. The chain couples TRBV12-3 or TRBV12-4 to TRBJ2-1; 12 nucleotides match TRBD2. Unmatched junction bases numbered 7, after V lost 5 bases and J lost 8 bases. The CDR3 is 15 residues long. The CDR3 here is CASSLRLAGADEQFF. The DNA of the CDR3 is TGTGCCAGCAGTCTAAGACTAGCGGGAGCTGATGAGCAGTTCTTC.

The chain uses TRBV6-2 or TRBV6-3 and TRBJ2-5, with D tentatively TRBD1 (5 bases). The V and J ends lost 6 bases and 4 bases respectively, with 18 bases between them. This CDR3 has 15 residues. Germline V CDR1 and CDR2: MNHEY, SVGEGT. DNA for the CDR3: TGTGCCAGCAGCAGCCGGACATCGGAAGGAGAGACCCAGTACTTC. The encoded protein is CASSSRTSEGETQYF.

At least ten counts were recorded for this clonotype. V is TRBV12-3 or TRBV12-4 and J is TRBJ1-2, with TRBD1 as a possible D gene (5 bases). This CDR3 has 14 residues. V lost 5 bases to trimming and J lost 5 bases, with 15 bases between them. CDR3 nucleotides: TGTGCCAGCAGTCCAACCGGGACTGATTATGGCTACACCTTC. Translation: CASSPTGTDYGYTF.

This clonotype was found a few times. The chain links TRBV4-2 to TRBJ2-7; the D call may be TRBD1 or TRBD2 (5 bases each). Deletions cut 1 base from V and 5 bases from J, with 9 bases between. The germline V gene encodes CDR1 LGHNA and CDR2 YNFKEQ. The CDR3 is 13 amino acids. CDR3 residues: CASSQVRGDEQYF. The CDR3 region has the DNA TGTGCCAGCAGCCAAGTGAGGGGCGACGAGCAGTACTTC.

This clonotype was recorded at least ten times. The chain uses TRBV7-2 and TRBJ1-1, with D unclear. Per germline, CDR1 SGHTA and CDR2 FQGNSA. The V end lost 5 bases, the J end lost 1 base, and 11 bases lay between the germline ends. This CDR3 is 14 amino acids long. CDR3 region: CASSPRAGNTEAFF. The CDR3 DNA is TGTGCCAGCAGCCCTCGAGCAGGGAACACTGAAGCTTTCTTT.

There are many counts of this clonotype. The CDR3, as DNA: TGTGCCAGCCAATCTCAGACGAACACCGGGGAGCTGTTTTTT. Protein sequence: CASQSQTNTGELFF. V and J are TRBV9 and TRBJ2-2; D unresolved. The CDR3 runs to 14 residues. CDR1 and CDR2 from the germline V gene are SGDLS and YYNGEE. The V end lost 7 bases, the J end lost 0 bases, and 10 bases lay between the germline ends.

This sequence joins TRBV7-9 and TRBJ2-1; TRBD2 agrees at 8 bases. CDR3 length: 16 residues. V shed 6 bases and J 10 bases; nucleotides not matched to a gene: 17. CDR1 is SEHNR and CDR2 is FQNEAQ in the germline V gene (reference sequence). The CDR3 region is CASSTLLESSGLEQFF. The CDR3 region has the DNA TGTGCCAGCAGTACATTATTGGAGTCTAGCGGGCTGGAGCAGTTCTTC.